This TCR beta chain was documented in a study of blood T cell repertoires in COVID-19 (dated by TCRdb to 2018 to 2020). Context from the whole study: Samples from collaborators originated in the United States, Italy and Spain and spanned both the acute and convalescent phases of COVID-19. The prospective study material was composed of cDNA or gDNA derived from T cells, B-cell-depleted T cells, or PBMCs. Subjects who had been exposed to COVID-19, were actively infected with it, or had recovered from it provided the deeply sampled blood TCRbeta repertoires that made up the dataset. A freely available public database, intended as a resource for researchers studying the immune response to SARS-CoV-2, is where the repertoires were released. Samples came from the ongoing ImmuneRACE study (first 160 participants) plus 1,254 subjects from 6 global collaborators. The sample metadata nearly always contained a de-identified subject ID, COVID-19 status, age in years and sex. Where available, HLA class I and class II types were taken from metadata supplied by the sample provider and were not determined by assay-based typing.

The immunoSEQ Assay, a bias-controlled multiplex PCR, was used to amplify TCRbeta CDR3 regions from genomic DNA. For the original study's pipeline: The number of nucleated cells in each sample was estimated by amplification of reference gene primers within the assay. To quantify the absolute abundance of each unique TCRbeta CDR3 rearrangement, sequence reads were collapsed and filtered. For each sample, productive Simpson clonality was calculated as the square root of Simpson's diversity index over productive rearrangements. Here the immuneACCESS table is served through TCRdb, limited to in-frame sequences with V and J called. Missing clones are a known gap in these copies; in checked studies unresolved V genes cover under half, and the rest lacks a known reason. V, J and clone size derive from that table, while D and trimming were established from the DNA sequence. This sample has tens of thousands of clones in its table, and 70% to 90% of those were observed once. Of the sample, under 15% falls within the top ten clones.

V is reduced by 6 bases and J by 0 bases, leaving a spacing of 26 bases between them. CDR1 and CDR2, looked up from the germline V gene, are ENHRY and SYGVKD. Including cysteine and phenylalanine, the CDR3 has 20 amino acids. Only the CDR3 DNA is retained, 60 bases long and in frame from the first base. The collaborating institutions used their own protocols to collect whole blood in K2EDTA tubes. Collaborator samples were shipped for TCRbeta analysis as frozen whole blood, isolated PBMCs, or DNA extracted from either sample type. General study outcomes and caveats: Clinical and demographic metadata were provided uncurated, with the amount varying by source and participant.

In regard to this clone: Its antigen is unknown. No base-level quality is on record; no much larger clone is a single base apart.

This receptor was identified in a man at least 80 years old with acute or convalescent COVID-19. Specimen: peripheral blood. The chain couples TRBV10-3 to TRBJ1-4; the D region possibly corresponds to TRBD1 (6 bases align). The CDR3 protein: CAIRSEFRGQYSATNEKLFF. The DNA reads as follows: TGTGCCATCAGGTCAGAGTTTCGCGGACAGTACTCCGCAACTAATGAAAAACTGTTTTTT.